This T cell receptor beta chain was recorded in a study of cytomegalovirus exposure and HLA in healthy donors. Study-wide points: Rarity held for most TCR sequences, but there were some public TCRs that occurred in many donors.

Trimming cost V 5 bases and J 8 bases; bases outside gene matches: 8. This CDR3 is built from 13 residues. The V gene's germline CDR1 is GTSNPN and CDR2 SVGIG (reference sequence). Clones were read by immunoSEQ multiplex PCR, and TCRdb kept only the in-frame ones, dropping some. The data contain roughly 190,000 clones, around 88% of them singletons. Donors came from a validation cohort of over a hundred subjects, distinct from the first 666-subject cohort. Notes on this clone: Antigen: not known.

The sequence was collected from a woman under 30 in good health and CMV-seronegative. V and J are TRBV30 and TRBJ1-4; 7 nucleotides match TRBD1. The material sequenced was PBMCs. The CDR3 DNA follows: TGTGCCTGGCGACCAGGGGGGAGCGAAAAACTGTTTTTT. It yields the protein CAWRPGGSEKLFF.